This is a list of T cell receptor beta chains from one sample in a study of CD8+CD57+ T cells in acquired aplastic anemia. TCRdb re-called the reads with MiXCR, one entry per CDR3 protein. The table has about 150,000 distinct CDR3 sequences, less than 50% seen once. The sequencing input was sorted CD4+, CD8+, or CD8+CD57+ T cells (not recorded which) from PBMCs. These receptors came from a human donor with aplastic anemia. Each CDR3 is given with its conserved first and last residue. The order of the fields is D gene, J gene, clone size, V gene, CDR3 DNA, CDR3 protein. A D gene is named only where the DNA matches it firmly. Only some rows state a clone size, as once, few, many or a class for expanded clones.

d_gene: .
j_gene: TRBJ1-2
abundance: few
v_gene: TRBV10-3
CDR3nt: TGTCCCATCAGGGAGCAAGGGGGAAACTATGGCTACACCTTC
CDR3aa: CPIREQGGNYGYTF

d_gene: TRBD2
j_gene: TRBJ2-3
abundance: .
v_gene: TRBV7-9
CDR3nt: TGTGCCAGCAGCCCCTTCGGGGGGTACACGCAGTATTTT
CDR3aa: CASSPFGGYTQYF

d_gene: .
j_gene: TRBJ1-2
abundance: many
v_gene: TRBV2
CDR3nt: TGTGCCAGCAGTGAACAGTCCGGACGCGGCTACACCTTC
CDR3aa: CASSEQSGRGYTF

d_gene: .
j_gene: TRBJ2-1
abundance: .
v_gene: TRBV11-1
CDR3nt: TGTGCCAGCAGCTCACGGGGTGTGGGATTCTCCTACAATGAGCAGTTCTTC
CDR3aa: CASSSRGVGFSYNEQFF

d_gene: .
j_gene: TRBJ2-5
abundance: .
v_gene: TRBV24-1
CDR3nt: TGTGCCACCAGTGACAGCTCCCGACGCGCCCAAGAGACCCAGTACTTC
CDR3aa: CATSDSSRRAQETQYF

d_gene: .
j_gene: TRBJ1-1
abundance: many
v_gene: TRBV20-1
CDR3nt: TGCAGTGCTAAGATGACGGGCCTTGGCACTGAAGCTTTCTTT
CDR3aa: CSAKMTGLGTEAFF

d_gene: TRBD1
j_gene: TRBJ1-2
abundance: once
v_gene: TRBV7-9
CDR3nt: TGTGCCAGCAGCGCCGGGACAGGGAAGGGTGATGGCTACACCTTC
CDR3aa: CASSAGTGKGDGYTF

d_gene: .
j_gene: TRBJ1-1
abundance: many
v_gene: TRBV7-2
CDR3nt: TGTGCCAGCAGCTCTTATGCCGGACAGTCCGAAGCTTTCTTT
CDR3aa: CASSSYAGQSEAFF

d_gene: .
j_gene: TRBJ1-4
abundance: many
v_gene: TRBV12-3/TRBV12-4
CDR3nt: TGTGCCAGCAGTAAACACCCGGGTGAAAAACTGTTTTTT
CDR3aa: CASSKHPGEKLFF

d_gene: .
j_gene: TRBJ2-5
abundance: .
v_gene: TRBV20-1
CDR3nt: TGCAGTGCTAGAGGACTTAGGACAGTCAGGGCGGAGACCCAGTACTTC
CDR3aa: CSARGLRTVRAETQYF

d_gene: TRBD2
j_gene: TRBJ2-7
abundance: many
v_gene: TRBV7-2
CDR3nt: TGTGCCAGCAGCTTGGGGGGGAGCTCATGGGAGCAGTACTTC
CDR3aa: CASSLGGSSWEQYF

d_gene: .
j_gene: TRBJ2-4
abundance: many
v_gene: TRBV11-2
CDR3nt: TGTGCCAGCAGCTTAATGGGGGTTGCGGCCAAAAACATTCAGTACTTC
CDR3aa: CASSLMGVAAKNIQYF

d_gene: TRBD1
j_gene: TRBJ1-1
abundance: .
v_gene: TRBV2
CDR3nt: TGTGCCGGCAGGTCGGGACAGGGGAACACTGAAGCTTTCTTT
CDR3aa: CAGRSGQGNTEAFF

d_gene: TRBD1
j_gene: TRBJ2-5
abundance: many
v_gene: TRBV6-2/TRBV6-3
CDR3nt: TGTGCCAGCAGTGACCGGGACAGGGTCCTCTTC
CDR3aa: CASSDRDRVLF

d_gene: TRBD1
j_gene: TRBJ1-1
abundance: many
v_gene: TRBV10-3
CDR3nt: TGTGCCATCAGTGAGTCGATGGGGGACAGGGGTGAAGCTTTCTTT
CDR3aa: CAISESMGDRGEAFF

d_gene: TRBD1
j_gene: TRBJ2-5
abundance: .
v_gene: TRBV25-1
CDR3nt: TGTGCCAGCACTGGGGACAGCCAAGAGACCCAGTACTTC
CDR3aa: CASTGDSQETQYF

d_gene: .
j_gene: TRBJ2-7
abundance: many
v_gene: TRBV2
CDR3nt: TGTGCCAGCAGCAGGACGGCACTACGCTACGAGCAGTACTTC
CDR3aa: CASSRTALRYEQYF

d_gene: .
j_gene: TRBJ2-1
abundance: many
v_gene: TRBV24-1
CDR3nt: TGTGCCACCCTGCGGGGTTCTACCCACAATGAGCAGTTCTTC
CDR3aa: CATLRGSTHNEQFF

d_gene: .
j_gene: TRBJ2-2
abundance: .
v_gene: TRBV19
CDR3nt: TGTGCCAGTAGTCGGACGGTCACCGGGGCGCTGTTTTTT
CDR3aa: CASSRTVTGALFF

d_gene: TRBD2
j_gene: TRBJ2-1
abundance: few
v_gene: TRBV19
CDR3nt: TGTGCCAGTAGTACCGGACTAGCGGGGGATGAGCAGTTCTTC
CDR3aa: CASSTGLAGDEQFF

d_gene: .
j_gene: TRBJ1-5
abundance: .
v_gene: TRBV10-3
CDR3nt: TGTGCCATCAGTGAGTCCCACTTGGAGGAGCAGCATTTT
CDR3aa: CAISESHLEEQHF

d_gene: .
j_gene: TRBJ2-3
abundance: many
v_gene: TRBV4-2
CDR3nt: TGTGCCAGCAGCCCGTCGAAGACTGTCACAGATACGCAGTATTTT
CDR3aa: CASSPSKTVTDTQYF

d_gene: .
j_gene: TRBJ1-2
abundance: .
v_gene: TRBV29-1
CDR3nt: TGCAGCGTTGAAGGAGGAGGGGGCTACACCTTC
CDR3aa: CSVEGGGGYTF

d_gene: .
j_gene: TRBJ1-5
abundance: .
v_gene: TRBV4-1
CDR3nt: TGCGCCAGCAGCCCCCTATTAGATCAGCCCCAGCATTTT
CDR3aa: CASSPLLDQPQHF

d_gene: .
j_gene: TRBJ1-1
abundance: .
v_gene: TRBV7-2
CDR3nt: TGTGCCAGCAGCTTAGCGGCGGGACTGAGGGCTGAAGCTTTCTTT
CDR3aa: CASSLAAGLRAEAFF

d_gene: TRBD1
j_gene: TRBJ1-6
abundance: .
v_gene: TRBV15
CDR3nt: TGTGCCACCAGCAGTCCGAGACAGGGGGCATGGTCACCCCTCCACTTT
CDR3aa: CATSSPRQGAWSPLHF

d_gene: TRBD2
j_gene: TRBJ2-7
abundance: many
v_gene: TRBV7-9
CDR3nt: TGTGCCAGCGCGTCCGGGGGGGCCGGGGAGCAGTACTTC
CDR3aa: CASASGGAGEQYF

d_gene: .
j_gene: TRBJ2-7
abundance: once
v_gene: TRBV20-1
CDR3nt: TGCAGTGCTAGAGTAAGGGACCCACGCTCCTACGAGCAGTACTTC
CDR3aa: CSARVRDPRSYEQYF

d_gene: .
j_gene: TRBJ1-1
abundance: many
v_gene: TRBV5-4
CDR3nt: TGTGCCAGCAGTACCCCGTCGCGGACTGAAGCTTTCTTT
CDR3aa: CASSTPSRTEAFF

d_gene: .
j_gene: TRBJ2-1
abundance: few
v_gene: TRBV19
CDR3nt: TGTGCCAGCAAGACAGCGAATGAGCAGTTCTTC
CDR3aa: CASKTANEQFF

d_gene: TRBD1
j_gene: TRBJ1-1
abundance: .
v_gene: TRBV11-1
CDR3nt: TGTGCCAGCAGCATTGGGACAGGAGGTTTGAACACTGAAGCTTTCTTT
CDR3aa: CASSIGTGGLNTEAFF

d_gene: .
j_gene: TRBJ1-2
abundance: many
v_gene: TRBV5-5
CDR3nt: TGTGCCAGCAGCTTGAGGACGGGACCGAACTATGGCTACACCTTC
CDR3aa: CASSLRTGPNYGYTF

d_gene: TRBD2
j_gene: TRBJ2-3
abundance: .
v_gene: TRBV4-2
CDR3nt: TGTGCCAGCAGCCAAGTAGGTCTAGCGGGGATAGATACGCAGTATTTT
CDR3aa: CASSQVGLAGIDTQYF

d_gene: TRBD1
j_gene: TRBJ1-4
abundance: many
v_gene: TRBV7-2
CDR3nt: TGTGCCAGCAGCCAACAACAGGGGGCAGGGGAAAAACTGTTTTTT
CDR3aa: CASSQQQGAGEKLFF

d_gene: .
j_gene: TRBJ1-5
abundance: many
v_gene: TRBV5-5
CDR3nt: TGTGCCAGCAGCTTCGGGAGCCTGGGCAATCAGCCCCAGCATTTT
CDR3aa: CASSFGSLGNQPQHF

d_gene: .
j_gene: TRBJ2-1
abundance: .
v_gene: TRBV19
CDR3nt: TGTGCCAGTAGTATCCCCAGGGTCCACAATGAGCAGTTCTTC
CDR3aa: CASSIPRVHNEQFF

d_gene: TRBD1
j_gene: TRBJ1-5
abundance: medium-sized
v_gene: TRBV29-1
CDR3nt: TGCAGCGTGACAGGGGCTAGCAATCAGCCCCAGCATTTT
CDR3aa: CSVTGASNQPQHF

d_gene: TRBD1
j_gene: TRBJ1-6
abundance: .
v_gene: TRBV9
CDR3nt: TGTGCCAGCAGCCCCCGACAGGGGGGCACACCCCTCCACTTT
CDR3aa: CASSPRQGGTPLHF

d_gene: .
j_gene: TRBJ2-2
abundance: .
v_gene: TRBV10-3
CDR3nt: TGTGCCAGTCGTAGGGACTCTGGGGCCGGGGAGCTGTCTTTT
CDR3aa: CASRRDSGAGELSF

d_gene: TRBD1
j_gene: TRBJ1-5
abundance: many
v_gene: TRBV7-2
CDR3nt: TGTGCCAGCAGCTCGACAGGGACGTTCAATCAGCCCCAGCATTTT
CDR3aa: CASSSTGTFNQPQHF

d_gene: TRBD1
j_gene: TRBJ1-2
abundance: .
v_gene: TRBV6-2/TRBV6-3
CDR3nt: TGTGCCAGCAGCCCCGGACAGGAGCGTTTCAACTATGGCTACACCTTC
CDR3aa: CASSPGQERFNYGYTF

d_gene: TRBD1
j_gene: TRBJ2-7
abundance: once
v_gene: TRBV20-1
CDR3nt: TGCAGTGCCCGGGACAGCGAAGGAGTCTACGAGCAGTACTTC
CDR3aa: CSARDSEGVYEQYF

d_gene: TRBD1
j_gene: TRBJ2-2
abundance: few
v_gene: TRBV5-1
CDR3nt: TGCGCCAGCAGCTACCGGGACAGGGTTGGGGTCCGGGAGCTGTTTTTT
CDR3aa: CASSYRDRVGVRELFF

d_gene: TRBD1
j_gene: TRBJ2-2
abundance: .
v_gene: TRBV5-1
CDR3nt: TGCGCCAGCAGCTTGACCAGTCCTAGACAGGGGAAGACCGGGGAGCTGTTTTTT
CDR3aa: CASSLTSPRQGKTGELFF

d_gene: .
j_gene: TRBJ2-5
abundance: many
v_gene: TRBV19
CDR3nt: TGTGCCAGTAGCAGGGCAGAGACCCAGTACTTC
CDR3aa: CASSRAETQYF

d_gene: TRBD1
j_gene: TRBJ1-5
abundance: many
v_gene: TRBV19
CDR3nt: TGTGCCAGTAGTACCTCCGGCAGGGGGCGAGGCAATCAGCCCCAGCATTTT
CDR3aa: CASSTSGRGRGNQPQHF

d_gene: .
j_gene: TRBJ2-7
abundance: many
v_gene: TRBV10-3
CDR3nt: TGTGCCATCAGTGAGATTGGGGTTACTTACGAGCAGTACTTC
CDR3aa: CAISEIGVTYEQYF

d_gene: .
j_gene: TRBJ2-2
abundance: .
v_gene: TRBV18
CDR3nt: TGTGCCAGCTCACGGCGGGATAACACCGGGGAGCTGTTTTTT
CDR3aa: CASSRRDNTGELFF

d_gene: TRBD1
j_gene: TRBJ1-4
abundance: many
v_gene: TRBV10-3
CDR3nt: TGTGCCATCAGTGCTCCGCGAGGGACAGGGGAGGAGAAAGAAAAACTGTTTTTT
CDR3aa: CAISAPRGTGEEKEKLFF